Following are 4 T cell receptor beta chains from one sample sequenced in a study. TCRdb re-derived calls from the RT-PCR reads in MiXCR, one entry per CDR3 protein. The repertoire holds more than 600,000 distinct CDR3 sequences, with more than 13% as singletons. Sequenced: memory CD4+ T cells from blood. These TCRs come from a female donor in good health, serving as a healthy control.

This clonotype occurred many times. This sequence joins TRBV12-3 or TRBV12-4 and TRBJ2-2, with D possibly matching TRBD2 (5 bases). The CDR3 is 15 amino acids. V lost 1 base, J lost 1 base, and 7 bases lay in between. This CDR3 reads CASSLGAVNTGELFF. The CDR3 DNA follows: TGTGCCAGCAGTTTAGGAGCGGTGAACACCGGGGAGCTGTTTTTT.

The chain links TRBV20-1 to TRBJ1-4; no clear D gene. Trimming removed 6 bases from V and 5 bases from J, with 10 bases in between. The length of the CDR3 is 12 residues. Germline CDR1 and CDR2: DFQATT and SNEGSKA (reference sequence). The chain's CDR3 is CSAGEQNEKLFF. As DNA, the CDR3 is TGCAGTGCCGGGGAACAGAATGAAAAACTGTTTTTT.

This clonotype was detected only a few times. The chain is built from TRBV28 and TRBJ1-2; a weak D match, TRBD1 (6 bases). The CDR3 covers 15 residues. The V gene lost 7 bases and the J gene lost 5 bases, with 20 bases spanning the gap. Germline assignment: CDR1 MDHEN and CDR2 SYDVKM. The CDR3 is CASTAGGRERYGYTF. DNA for the CDR3: TGTGCCAGCACCGCGGGGGGCAGGGAACGGTATGGCTACACCTTC.

Only a few counts were recorded for this clonotype. The chain uses TRBV7-2 and TRBJ2-3; 7 nucleotides agree with TRBD2. The J segment lost 8 bases and the V segment lost 5 bases, leaving 10 bases of the junction unmatched. The CDR3 runs 14 residues. Germline-derived CDR1 and CDR2 are SGHTA and FQGNSA. CDR3 region: CASSRDRGDGTQYF. The CDR3 coding sequence is TGTGCCAGCAGCAGAGACCGGGGGGACGGTACGCAGTATTTT. The full variable domain, rest sourced from reference TRBV7-2 and TRBJ2-3, is GAGVSQSPSNKVTEKGKDVELRCDPISGHTALYWYRQSLGQGLEFLIYFQGNSAPDKSGLPSDRFSAERTGGSVSTLTIQRTQQEDSAVYLCASSRDRGDGTQYFGPGTRLTVL.